This TCR beta chain was obtained from a study of blood T cell repertoires in COVID-19. Study-wide context: Acute and convalescent COVID-19 samples came from the United States, Italy and Spain. The analysed material was cDNA or gDNA that came from T cells, B-cell-depleted T cells, or PBMCs.

Patients at the Seattle site were enrolled during active infection and followed longitudinally. As processed by the authors: Amplification of reference gene primers provided the estimated nucleated cell counts. Generated by immunoSEQ multiplex PCR, the TCRdb table keeps only in-frame clones and is missing some. That table is the source of V, J and clone size, and D and trimming were worked out from the DNA. The sample has approximately 97,000 clones, more than 90% seen once. V lost 6 bases, J lost 9 bases, and 9 bases lay in between. The CDR3 is made up of 11 amino acids. The sequence came from a woman between 45 and 60 years old with COVID-19, enrolled during active disease. V and J are TRBV12-3 or TRBV12-4 and TRBJ1-5; D ambiguous. The specimen was peripheral blood. DNA of the CDR3: TGTGCCAGCAGACACGAGGGGCCCCAGCATTTT. Protein: CASRHEGPQHF.